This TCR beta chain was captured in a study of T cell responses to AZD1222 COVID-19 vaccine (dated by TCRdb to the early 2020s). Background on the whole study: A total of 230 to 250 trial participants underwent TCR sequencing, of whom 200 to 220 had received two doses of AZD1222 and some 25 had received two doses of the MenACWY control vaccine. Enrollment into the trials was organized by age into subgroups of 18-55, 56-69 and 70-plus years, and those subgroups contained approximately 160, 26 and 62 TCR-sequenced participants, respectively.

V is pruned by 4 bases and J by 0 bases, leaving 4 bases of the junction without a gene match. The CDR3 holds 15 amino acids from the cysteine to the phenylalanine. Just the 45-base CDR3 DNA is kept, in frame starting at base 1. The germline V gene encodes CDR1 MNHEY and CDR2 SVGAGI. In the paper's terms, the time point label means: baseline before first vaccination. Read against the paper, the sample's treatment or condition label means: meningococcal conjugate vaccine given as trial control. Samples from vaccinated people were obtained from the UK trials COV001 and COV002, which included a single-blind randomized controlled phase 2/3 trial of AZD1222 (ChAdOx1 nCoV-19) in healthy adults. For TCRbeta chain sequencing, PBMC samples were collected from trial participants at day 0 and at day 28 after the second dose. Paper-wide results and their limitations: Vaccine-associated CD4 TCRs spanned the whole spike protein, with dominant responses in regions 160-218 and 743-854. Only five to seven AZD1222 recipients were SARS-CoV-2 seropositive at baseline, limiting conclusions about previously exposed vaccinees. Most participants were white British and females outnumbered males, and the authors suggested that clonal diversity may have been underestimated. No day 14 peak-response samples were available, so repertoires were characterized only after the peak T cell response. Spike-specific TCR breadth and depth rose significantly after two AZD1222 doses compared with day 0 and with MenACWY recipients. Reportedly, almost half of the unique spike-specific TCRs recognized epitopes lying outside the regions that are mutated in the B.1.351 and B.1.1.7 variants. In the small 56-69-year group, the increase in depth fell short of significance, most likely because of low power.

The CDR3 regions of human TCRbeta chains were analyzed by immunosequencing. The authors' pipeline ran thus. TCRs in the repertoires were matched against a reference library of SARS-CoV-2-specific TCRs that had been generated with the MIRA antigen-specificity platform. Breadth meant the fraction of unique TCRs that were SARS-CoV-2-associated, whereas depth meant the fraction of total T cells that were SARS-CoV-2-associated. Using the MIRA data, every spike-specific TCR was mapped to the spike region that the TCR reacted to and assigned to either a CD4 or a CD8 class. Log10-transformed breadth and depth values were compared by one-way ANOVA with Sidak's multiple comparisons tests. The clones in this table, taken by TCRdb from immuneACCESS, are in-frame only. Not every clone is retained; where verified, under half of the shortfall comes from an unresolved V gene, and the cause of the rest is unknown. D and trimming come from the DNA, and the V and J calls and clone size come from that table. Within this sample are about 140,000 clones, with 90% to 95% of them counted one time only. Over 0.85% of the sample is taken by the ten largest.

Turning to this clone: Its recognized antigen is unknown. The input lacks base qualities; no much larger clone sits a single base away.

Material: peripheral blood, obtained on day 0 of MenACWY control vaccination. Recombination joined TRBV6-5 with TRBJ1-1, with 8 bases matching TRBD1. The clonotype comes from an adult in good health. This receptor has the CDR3 CASSFGDRLNTEAFF. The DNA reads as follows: TGTGCCAGCAGTTTTGGGGACAGGCTGAACACTGAAGCTTTCTTT.